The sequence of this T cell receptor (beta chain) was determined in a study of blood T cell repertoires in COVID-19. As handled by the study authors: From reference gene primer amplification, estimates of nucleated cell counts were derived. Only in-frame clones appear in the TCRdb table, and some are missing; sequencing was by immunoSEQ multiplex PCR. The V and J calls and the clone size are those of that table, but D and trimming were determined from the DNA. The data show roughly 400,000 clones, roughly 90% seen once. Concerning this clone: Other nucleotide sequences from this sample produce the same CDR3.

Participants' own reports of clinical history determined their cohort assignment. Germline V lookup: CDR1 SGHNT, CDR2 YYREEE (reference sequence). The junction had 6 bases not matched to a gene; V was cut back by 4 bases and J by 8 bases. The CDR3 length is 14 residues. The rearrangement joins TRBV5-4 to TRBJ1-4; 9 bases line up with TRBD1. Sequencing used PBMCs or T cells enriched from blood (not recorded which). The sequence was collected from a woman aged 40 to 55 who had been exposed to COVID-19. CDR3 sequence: CASSLRDRDEKLFF. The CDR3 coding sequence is TGTGCCAGCAGCCTTCGGGACAGGGACGAAAAACTGTTTTTT.